A selection of T cell receptor beta chains follows, all from one sample in a study of graft-versus-host responses after intestinal transplantation. Repertoires were generated with immunoSEQ multiplex PCR, while TCRdb's copy carries only in-frame clones and drops some. The sample has about 130,000 clones; over 90% are singletons. Antigens for these TCRs are unknown. The material was unstimulated CD4+ T cells sorted from spleen or lymph node cells, obtained before intestinal transplant. Receptors were obtained from a human donor who received an intestinal transplant. CDR3s include the opening cysteine and the closing phenylalanine or tryptophan. Each record gives: D gene, J gene, V gene, clone size, CDR3 protein, CDR3 DNA. A D gene is named only where the DNA matches it firmly. Rows may omit the clone size; those that give it use once, few, many or a size class.

NA TRBJ2-1 TRBV5-1 NA CASSLAYAGNSYNEQFF TGCGCCAGCAGCTTGGCCTACGCGGGTAATTCCTACAATGAGCAGTTCTTC
NA TRBJ1-3 TRBV27 NA CASSLTAGGAGNTIYF TGTGCCAGCAGTTTAACGGCGGGGGGAGCTGGAAACACCATATATTTT
NA TRBJ2-5 TRBV27 once CASSLVGGGETQYF TGTGCCAGCAGTTTGGTGGGGGGCGGAGAGACCCAGTACTTC
NA TRBJ2-7 TRBV27 NA CASQNQPGEQYF TGTGCCAGCCAGAATCAACCGGGGGAGCAGTACTTC
NA TRBJ2-7 TRBV7-2 NA CASSLVVNSAYEQYF TGTGCCAGCAGCTTAGTAGTGAATAGCGCCTACGAGCAGTACTTC
TRBD1 TRBJ1-1 TRBV29-1 NA CSVEVFDRVKNTEAFF TGCAGCGTTGAAGTTTTCGACAGGGTGAAGAACACTGAAGCTTTCTTT
NA TRBJ2-3 TRBV6-1 NA CASRMTGTTDTQYF TGTGCCAGCAGGATGACAGGAACCACAGATACGCAGTATTTT
NA TRBJ2-1 TRBV7-2 NA CASSLFPGQFF TGTGCCAGCAGCTTATTTCCGGGGCAGTTCTTC
NA TRBJ1-2 TRBV9 NA CASSVAPTNYGYTF TGTGCCAGCAGCGTCGCACCGACCAACTATGGCTACACCTTC
NA TRBJ2-3 TRBV7-2 NA CAGSAGGPDTQYF TGTGCCGGCTCGGCAGGTGGCCCAGATACGCAGTATTTT
NA TRBJ1-4 TRBV30 NA CAWKSRGTNEKLFF TGTGCCTGGAAGAGCAGGGGAACTAATGAAAAACTGTTTTTT
TRBD1 TRBJ1-4 TRBV7-9 NA CASSSTGTDEKLFF TGTGCCAGCAGCTCGACAGGGACTGATGAAAAACTGTTTTTT
NA TRBJ2-1 TRBV5-1 NA CASSFGGNEQFF TGCGCCAGCAGCTTCGGCGGCAATGAGCAGTTCTTC
TRBD2 TRBJ2-5 TRBV12-5 NA CASSLGGKWREGQETQYF TGTGCTAGTTCGTTAGGAGGGAAATGGCGGGAGGGTCAAGAGACCCAGTACTTC
NA TRBJ1-1 TRBV27 NA CASSLSPEMTEAFF TGTGCCAGCAGTCTATCCCCGGAAATGACTGAAGCTTTCTTT
NA TRBJ2-1 TRBV7-9 NA CASSPIYEQFF TGTGCCAGCAGCCCAATCTATGAGCAGTTCTTC
TRBD1 TRBJ2-3 TRBV28 once CASSQTGQDTQYF TGTGCCAGCAGCCAAACGGGACAGGATACGCAGTATTTT
NA TRBJ2-3 TRBV29-1 NA CSVRLTGGTDTQYF TGCAGCGTTAGGCTAACCGGAGGCACAGATACGCAGTATTTT
TRBD2 TRBJ2-1 TRBV7-9 NA CASSLVLASGTYNEQFF TGTGCCAGCAGCTTAGTCCTAGCTAGCGGAACCTACAATGAGCAGTTCTTC
TRBD2 TRBJ2-3 TRBV7-3 few CASSLGSGSRSTDTQYF TGTGCCAGCAGCTTGGGTAGCGGGAGCCGCAGCACAGATACGCAGTATTTT
NA TRBJ2-3 TRBV5-1 NA CASSLTTGPPTDTQYF TGCGCCAGCAGCTTGACTACGGGTCCCCCCACAGATACGCAGTATTTT
NA TRBJ1-2 TRBV7-9 NA CASSLDLSGGVGGYTF TGTGCCAGCAGCTTAGACTTAAGTGGGGGTGTAGGTGGCTACACCTTC
TRBD1 TRBJ1-5 TRBV7-9 NA CASSLWAGQGNQPQHF TGTGCCAGCAGCTTATGGGCGGGACAGGGGAATCAGCCCCAGCATTTT
TRBD1 TRBJ1-2 TRBV4-1 NA CASSPDRINYGYTF TGCGCCAGCAGCCCGGACAGGATTAACTATGGCTACACCTTC
NA TRBJ1-3 TRBV4-1 once CASSQDEVNRVGDTIYF TGCGCCAGCAGCCAAGATGAGGTGAACAGGGTAGGGGACACCATATATTTT
NA TRBJ1-1 TRBV5-1 NA CASRDRHRAPNTEAFF TGCGCCAGCAGAGACAGGCATCGTGCGCCGAACACTGAAGCTTTCTTT
NA TRBJ2-7 TRBV4-2 NA CASSQVGRDNNEQYF TGTGCCAGCAGCCAAGTTGGCAGGGACAATAACGAGCAGTACTTC
NA TRBJ2-3 TRBV28 NA CASSPTFLRGPRTDTQYF TGTGCCAGCAGTCCAACCTTCCTCCGCGGGCCTCGCACAGATACGCAGTATTTT
TRBD1 TRBJ1-5 TRBV19 NA CATEKGGRGNQPQHF TGTGCCACCGAGAAAGGGGGCAGGGGCAATCAGCCCCAGCATTTT
NA TRBJ1-1 TRBV7-2 NA CASSLGPANTEAFF TGTGCCAGCAGCTTAGGTCCAGCGAACACTGAAGCTTTCTTT
NA TRBJ1-5 TRBV7-3 NA CASSLGLNQPQHF TGTGCCAGCAGCTTAGGATTGAATCAGCCCCAGCATTTT
NA TRBJ2-1 TRBV15 NA CATSRSEARDNEQFF TGTGCCACCAGCAGATCTGAAGCGCGCGACAATGAGCAGTTCTTC